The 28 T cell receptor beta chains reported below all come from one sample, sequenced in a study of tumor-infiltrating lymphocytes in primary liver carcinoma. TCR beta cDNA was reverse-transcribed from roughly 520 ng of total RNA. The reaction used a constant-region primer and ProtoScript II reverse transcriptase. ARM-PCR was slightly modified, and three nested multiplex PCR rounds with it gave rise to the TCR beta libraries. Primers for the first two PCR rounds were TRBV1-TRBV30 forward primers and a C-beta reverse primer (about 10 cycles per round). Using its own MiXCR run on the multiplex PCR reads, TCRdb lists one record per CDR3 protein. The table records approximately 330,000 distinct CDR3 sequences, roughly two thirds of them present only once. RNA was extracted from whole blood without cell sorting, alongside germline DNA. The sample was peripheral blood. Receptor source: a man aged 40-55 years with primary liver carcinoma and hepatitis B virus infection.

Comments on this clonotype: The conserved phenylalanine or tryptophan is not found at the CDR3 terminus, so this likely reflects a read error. CDR3: CLTSDSRGYTS. CDR3 DNA: TGTCTCACCAGTGATAGCCGAGGCTACACCTCC. V usage is TRBV24-1 and J usage is TRBJ1-2; D unclear. CDR3 length: 11 residues. Germline lookup yields CDR1 KGHDR and CDR2 SFDVKD.

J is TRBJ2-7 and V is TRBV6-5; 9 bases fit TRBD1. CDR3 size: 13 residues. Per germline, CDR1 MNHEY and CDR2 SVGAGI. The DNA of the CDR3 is TGTACCTGCAGGGACAGGGTCCGTTACGAGCAGTACTTC. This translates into CTCRDRVRYEQYF.

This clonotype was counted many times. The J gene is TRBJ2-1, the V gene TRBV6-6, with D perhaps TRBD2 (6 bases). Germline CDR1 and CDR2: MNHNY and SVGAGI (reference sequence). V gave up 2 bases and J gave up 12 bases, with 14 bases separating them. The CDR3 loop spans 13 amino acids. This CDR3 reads CASSYPDYQRQFF. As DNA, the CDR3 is TGTGCCAGCAGTTACCCGGACTATCAAAGGCAGTTCTTC.

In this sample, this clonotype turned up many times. CDR3 nucleotide sequence: TGTGCCAGCAGCTTTCGGATCCCATCAGGGGGGGGTGGCTACACCTTC. Protein product: CASSFRIPSGGGGYTF. This rearrangement joins TRBV11-2 to TRBJ1-2; 7 bases agree with TRBD1. CDR1 and CDR2 (germline): SGHAT, FQNNGV. V lost 3 bases and J lost 7; bases outside the gene matches: 14. CDR3 length equals 16 residues.

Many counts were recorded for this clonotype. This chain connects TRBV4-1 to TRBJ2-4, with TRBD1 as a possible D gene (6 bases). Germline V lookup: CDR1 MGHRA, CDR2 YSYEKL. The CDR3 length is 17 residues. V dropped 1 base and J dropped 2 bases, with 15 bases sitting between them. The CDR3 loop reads CASSQVPRGSPKNIQYF. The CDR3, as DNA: TGCGCCAGCAGCCAAGTACCCAGGGGTTCTCCCAAAAACATTCAGTACTTC.

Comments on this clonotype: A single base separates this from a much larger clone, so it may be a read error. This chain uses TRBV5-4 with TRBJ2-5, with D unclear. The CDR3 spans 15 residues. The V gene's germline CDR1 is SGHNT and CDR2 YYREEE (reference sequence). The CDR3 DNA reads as TGTGCCAGCAGCTTCCAACAGAACTACCATGAGACCCAGTACTTC. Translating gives CASSFQQNYHETQYF.

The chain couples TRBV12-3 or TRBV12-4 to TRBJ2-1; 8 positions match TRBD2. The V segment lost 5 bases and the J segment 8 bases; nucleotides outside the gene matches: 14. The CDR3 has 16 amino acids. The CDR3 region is CASSLDPGTSGDEQFF. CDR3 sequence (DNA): TGTGCCAGCAGTCTAGATCCAGGGACTAGTGGCGATGAGCAGTTCTTC.

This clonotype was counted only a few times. In nucleotides, the CDR3 is TGCGCCAGCAGTGAGTCTGACGGAACGAGCTCCTACAATGAGCAGTTCTTC. Translating it yields CASSESDGTSSYNEQFF. J is TRBJ2-1 and V is TRBV10-2, with D unresolved. V was cut by 0 bases and J by 0 bases, with 12 bases left in between. This CDR3 is 17 amino acids long. Germline V lookup: CDR1 WSHSY, CDR2 SAAADI.

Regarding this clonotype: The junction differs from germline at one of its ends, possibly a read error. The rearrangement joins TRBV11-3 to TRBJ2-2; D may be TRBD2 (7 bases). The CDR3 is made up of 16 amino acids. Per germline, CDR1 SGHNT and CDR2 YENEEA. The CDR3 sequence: CASSLGTSSNTGGLFF. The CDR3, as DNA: TGTGCCAGCAGCTTAGGAACTTCATCCAACACCGGGGGGCTGTTTTTC.

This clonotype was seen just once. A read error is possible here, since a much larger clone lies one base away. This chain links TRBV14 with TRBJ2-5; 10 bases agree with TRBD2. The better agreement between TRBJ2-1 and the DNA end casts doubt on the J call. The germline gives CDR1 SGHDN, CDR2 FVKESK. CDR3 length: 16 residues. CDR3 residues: CASSQVSSGSKETQFF. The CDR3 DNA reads TGTGCCAGCAGCCAAGTGTCTAGCGGGAGTAAGGAGACCCAGTTCTTC.

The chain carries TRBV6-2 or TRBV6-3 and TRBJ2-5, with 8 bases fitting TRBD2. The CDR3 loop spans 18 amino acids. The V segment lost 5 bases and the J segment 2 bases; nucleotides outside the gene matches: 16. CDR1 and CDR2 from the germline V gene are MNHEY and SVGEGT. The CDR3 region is CASSQPGGAGGLQETQYF. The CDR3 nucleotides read TGTGCCAGCAGTCAACCCGGGGGCGCGGGAGGTTTGCAAGAGACCCAGTACTTC.

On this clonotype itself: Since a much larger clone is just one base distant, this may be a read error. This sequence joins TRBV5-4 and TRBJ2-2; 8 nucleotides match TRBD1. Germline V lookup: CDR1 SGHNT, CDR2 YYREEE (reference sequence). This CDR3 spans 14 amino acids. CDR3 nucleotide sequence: TGTGACAGCAGCCCCGGGACAGGCACCGGGGAGCTGTTTTTT. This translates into CDSSPGTGTGELFF.

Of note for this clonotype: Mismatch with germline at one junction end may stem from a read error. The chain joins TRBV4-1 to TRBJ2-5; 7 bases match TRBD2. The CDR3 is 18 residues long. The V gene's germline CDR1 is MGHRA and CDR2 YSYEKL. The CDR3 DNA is TGCGCCAGGAGCCAAGATCTAGCGGAAGGGCCCACAAAAGAGACCCAATACTTC. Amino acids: CARSQDLAEGPTKETQYF.

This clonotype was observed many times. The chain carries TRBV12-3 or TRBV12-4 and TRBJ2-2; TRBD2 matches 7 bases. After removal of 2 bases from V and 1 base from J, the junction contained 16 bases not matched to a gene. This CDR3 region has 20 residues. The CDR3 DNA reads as TGTGCCAGCAGTTTATCTCCACTCCACTTAGCGGGTCTGAACACCGGGGAGCTGTTTTTT. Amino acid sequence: CASSLSPLHLAGLNTGELFF.

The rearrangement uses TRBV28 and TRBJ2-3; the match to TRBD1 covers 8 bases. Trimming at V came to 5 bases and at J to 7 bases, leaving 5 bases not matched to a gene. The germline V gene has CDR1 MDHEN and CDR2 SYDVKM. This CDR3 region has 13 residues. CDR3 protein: CASSPGGINTQYF. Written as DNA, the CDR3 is TGTGCCAGCAGTCCAGGGGGCATAAATACGCAGTATTTT.

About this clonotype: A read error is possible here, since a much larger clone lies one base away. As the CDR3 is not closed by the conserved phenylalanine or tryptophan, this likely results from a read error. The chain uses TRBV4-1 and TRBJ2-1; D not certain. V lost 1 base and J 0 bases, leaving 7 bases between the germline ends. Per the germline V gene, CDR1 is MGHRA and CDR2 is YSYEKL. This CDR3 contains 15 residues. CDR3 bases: TGCGCCAGCAGCCAAGGACGTAACTCCTACAATGAGCAGTTCTTA. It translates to CASSQGRNSYNEQFL.

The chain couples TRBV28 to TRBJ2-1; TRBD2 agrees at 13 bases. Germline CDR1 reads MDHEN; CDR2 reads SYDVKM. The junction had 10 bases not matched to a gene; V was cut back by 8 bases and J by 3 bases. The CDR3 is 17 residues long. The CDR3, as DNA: TGTGCCAGCGTCGGGACTAGCGGGATGGATATCTACAATGAGCAGTTCTTC. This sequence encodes CASVGTSGMDIYNEQFF. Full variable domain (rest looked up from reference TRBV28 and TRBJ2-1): DVKVTQSSRYLVKRTGEKVFLECVQDMDHENMFWYRQDPGLGLRLIYFSYDVKMKEKGDIPEGYSVSREKKERFSLILESASTNQTSMYLCASVGTSGMDIYNEQFFGPGTRLTVL.

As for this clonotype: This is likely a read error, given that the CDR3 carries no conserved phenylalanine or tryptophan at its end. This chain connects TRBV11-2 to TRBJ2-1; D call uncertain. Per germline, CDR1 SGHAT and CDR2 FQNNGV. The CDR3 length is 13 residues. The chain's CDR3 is CASSLSLYSEQFS. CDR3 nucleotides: TGTGCCAGCAGCTTAAGCCTCTACAGTGAGCAGTTCTCC.

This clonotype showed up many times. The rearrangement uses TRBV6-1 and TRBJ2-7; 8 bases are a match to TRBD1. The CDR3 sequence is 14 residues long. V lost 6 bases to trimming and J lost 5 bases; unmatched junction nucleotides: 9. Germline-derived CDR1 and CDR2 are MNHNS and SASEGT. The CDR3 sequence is CASSTDRGGHEQYF. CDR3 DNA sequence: TGTGCCAGCAGCACAGACAGGGGTGGACACGAGCAGTACTTC.

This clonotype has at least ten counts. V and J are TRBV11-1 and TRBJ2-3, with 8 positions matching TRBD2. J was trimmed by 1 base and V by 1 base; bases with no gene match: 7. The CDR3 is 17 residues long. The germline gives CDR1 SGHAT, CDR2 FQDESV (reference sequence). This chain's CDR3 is CASSLGATSEGTDTQYF. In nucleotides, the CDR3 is TGTGCCAGCAGCTTAGGAGCGACTAGCGAGGGCACAGATACGCAGTATTTT.

CDR3 region: CASSEVGETCYF. CDR3 nucleotides: TGTGCCAGCAGTGAAGTGGGGGAAACGTGCTATTTT. This chain connects TRBV6-1 to TRBJ2-3; D is possibly TRBD1 or TRBD2 (5 bases each). The CDR3 extends over 12 amino acids. The germline CDR1 and CDR2 sequences are MNHNS and SASEGT. With 1 base removed from V and 15 bases from J, the gap between germline ends came to 14 bases.

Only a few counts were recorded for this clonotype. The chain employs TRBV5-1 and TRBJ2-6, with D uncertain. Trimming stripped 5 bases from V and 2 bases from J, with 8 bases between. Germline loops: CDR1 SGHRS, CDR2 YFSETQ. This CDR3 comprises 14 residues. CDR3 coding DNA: TGCGCCAGCAGAGGACCTACTGGGGCCAACGTCCTGACTTTC. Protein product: CASRGPTGANVLTF.

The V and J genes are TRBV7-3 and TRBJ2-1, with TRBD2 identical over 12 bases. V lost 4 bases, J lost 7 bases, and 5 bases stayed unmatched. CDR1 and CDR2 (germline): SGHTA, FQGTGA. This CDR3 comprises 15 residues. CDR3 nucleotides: TGTGCCAGCAGCTCCGGACTAGCGGGATTAAATGAGCAGTTCTTC. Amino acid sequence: CASSSGLAGLNEQFF.

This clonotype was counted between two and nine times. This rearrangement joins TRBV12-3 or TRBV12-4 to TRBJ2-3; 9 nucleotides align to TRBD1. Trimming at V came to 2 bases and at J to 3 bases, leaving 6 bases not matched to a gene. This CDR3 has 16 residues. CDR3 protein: CASSLPDRGWTDTQYF. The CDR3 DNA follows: TGTGCCAGCAGTTTACCGGACAGGGGTTGGACAGATACGCAGTATTTT.

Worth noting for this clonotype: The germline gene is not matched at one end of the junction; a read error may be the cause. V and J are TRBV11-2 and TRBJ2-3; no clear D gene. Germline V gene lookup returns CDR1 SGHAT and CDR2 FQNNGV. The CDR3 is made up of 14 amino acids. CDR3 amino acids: CANSLSHSTDTQYF. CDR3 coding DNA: TGCGCCAACAGCTTAAGTCATAGCACAGATACGCAGTATTTT.

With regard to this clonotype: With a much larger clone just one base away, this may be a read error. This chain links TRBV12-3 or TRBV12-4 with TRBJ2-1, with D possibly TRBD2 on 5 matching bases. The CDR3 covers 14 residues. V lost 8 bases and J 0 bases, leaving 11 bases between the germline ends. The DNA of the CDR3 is TGTGCCAGCCGACTATCGAACTCCTACAATGAGCAGTTCTTC. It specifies CASRLSNSYNEQFF.

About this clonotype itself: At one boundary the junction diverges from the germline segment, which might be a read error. The CDR3 bases are TGCAGCATTGAAGTCAACCCCCGGACATACAAGAAGTACTTC. Translating it yields CSIEVNPRTYKKYF. The rearrangement links TRBV29-1 to TRBJ2-7; weak D call: TRBD1 (5 bases). The CDR3 spans 14 residues. Germline V gene data show CDR1 as SQVTM and CDR2 as ANQGSEA.

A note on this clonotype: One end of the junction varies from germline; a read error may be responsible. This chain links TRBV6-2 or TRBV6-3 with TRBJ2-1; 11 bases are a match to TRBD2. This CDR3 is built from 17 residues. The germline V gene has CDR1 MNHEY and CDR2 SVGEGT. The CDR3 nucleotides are TGTGCCGGCAGGGTACTAGCGGGAGTCGGATTGGGCAATGAGCAGTTCTTC. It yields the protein CAGRVLAGVGLGNEQFF.